The clone carrying this T cell receptor (beta chain) was observed many times. Its antigen is currently unknown. The data stem from a study of identical twins. Study-level results: Twins' excess sharing was less marked for out-of-frame beta sequences. Alpha sequences out of frame and shared by twins had excess low generation probability.

The donors were all healthy and Caucasian. The CDR3 extends over 17 amino acids. With template switching, a universal primer site was added, and the cDNA carried unique molecular identifiers. Via MiXCR, TCRdb re-called the 5' RACE reads, giving one row per CDR3 protein. The sample includes 450,000 or so distinct CDR3 sequences, roughly 18% of them seen just once. This TCR was recovered from a man aged 50-60 years in good health. Sequenced: naive T cells sorted from blood. The rearrangement links TRBV1 to TRBJ1-1; the tabulated D call, TRBD1, remains unverified against the DNA. TRBV1 is termed a pseudogene. CDR3 amino acids: CTSRGGGAGGMNTEAFF. The DNA for the CDR3 is TGCACCAGCAGAGGTGGTGGGGCAGGCGGTATGAACACTGAAGCTTTCTTT.